This entry features one T cell receptor beta chain sequence. V lost 5 bases and J 7 bases, leaving 20 bases between the germline ends. Germline V gene lookup returns CDR1 SQVTM and CDR2 ANQGSEA. The CDR3 has 14 amino acids. These data originate in a study of blood T cell repertoires in COVID-19. Study overall: PBMCs, B-cell-depleted T cells, or T cells were the source of the cDNA or gDNA that made up the material.

Seattle patients were enrolled while actively infected and followed longitudinally. Per the authors' pipeline: Estimated nucleated cell counts came from reference gene primer amplification. Sequenced by immunoSEQ multiplex PCR; TCRdb stores in-frame clones only, minus some. The DNA gave D and trimming, while V, J and clone size come from that table. The data show 250,000 or so clones, around 86% seen once. The chain couples TRBV29-1 to TRBJ2-5, with a weak D call TRBD1 (6 bases). Sequencing input: peripheral blood. The TCR was taken from a woman aged 55 to 70 with COVID-19, enrolled during active disease. The CDR3 here is CSVLGAKWAGTQYF. CDR3 bases: TGCAGCGTTTTGGGGGCCAAATGGGCGGGGACCCAGTACTTC. Full variable domain (rest looked up from reference TRBV29-1 and TRBJ2-5): SAVISQKPSRDICQRGTSLTIQCQVDSQVTMMFWYRQQPGQSLTLIATANQGSEATYESGFVIDKFPISRPNLTFSTLTVSNMSPEDSSIYLCSVLGAKWAGTQYFGPGTRLLVL.